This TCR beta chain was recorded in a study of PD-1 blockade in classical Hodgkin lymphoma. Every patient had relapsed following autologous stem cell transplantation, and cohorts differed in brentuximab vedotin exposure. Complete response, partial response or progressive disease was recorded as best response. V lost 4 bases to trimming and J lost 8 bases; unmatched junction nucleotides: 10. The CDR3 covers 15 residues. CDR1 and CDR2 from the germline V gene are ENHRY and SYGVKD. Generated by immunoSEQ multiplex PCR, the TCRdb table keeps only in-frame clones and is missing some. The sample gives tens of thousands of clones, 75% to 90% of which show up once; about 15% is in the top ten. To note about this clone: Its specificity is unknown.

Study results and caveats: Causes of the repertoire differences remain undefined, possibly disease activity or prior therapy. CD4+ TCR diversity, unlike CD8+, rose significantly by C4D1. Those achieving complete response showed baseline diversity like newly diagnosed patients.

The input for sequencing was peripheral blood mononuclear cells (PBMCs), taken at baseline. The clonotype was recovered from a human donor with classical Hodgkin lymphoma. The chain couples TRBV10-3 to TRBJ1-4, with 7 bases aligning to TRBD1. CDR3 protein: CAISGATGSGEKLFF. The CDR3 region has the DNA TGTGCCATCAGTGGGGCGACAGGGTCGGGGGAAAAACTGTTTTTT.